The source of this TCR beta chain is a study of graft-versus-host responses after intestinal transplantation. Broader study findings: GvH clones appeared in recipient marrow, some first in ileum or blood. Association was observed between peak circulating GvH clone levels and early post-transplant HvG declines.

Graft tissue was processed to release intraepithelial and lamina propria lymphocytes. As concerns this clone: Its antigen is as yet unknown.

The germline V gene encodes CDR1 MNHNS and CDR2 SASEGT. There are 15 residues in the CDR3. V was clipped by 5 bases and J by 4 bases, with 18 bases between them. Profiled with immunoSEQ multiplex PCR; TCRdb holds only in-frame clones, not every one. The sample has thousands of clones, approximately 79% seen once. Sequencing used ileum tissue, obtained approximately 490 days after intestinal transplant. The sequence derives from a human patient who received an intestinal transplant, so some T cells may come from the graft donor. The chain uses TRBV6-1 and TRBJ2-7; perhaps TRBD2 as D (6 bases). CDR3: CASSRPSANIYEQYF. The CDR3 coding sequence is TGTGCCAGCAGTAGACCTAGCGCGAACATATACGAGCAGTACTTC.